This TCR beta chain derives from a study of regulatory T cells in long-lasting Graves disease. There are a few counts of this clonotype. Construction of the TCR beta libraries employed iRepertoire HTBI primers in conjunction with Arm-PCR of CDR3 regions. Using its own MiXCR run on the multiplex PCR reads, TCRdb lists one record per CDR3 protein. Among 550,000 to 650,000 distinct CDR3 sequences listed, roughly a sixth were seen once. As for time point: newly diagnosed GD, antithyroid drugs for less than 3 months. Extracted RNA from PBMCs served as the source of the TCR library. It was an endocrinology department in Xi'an, China, that provided the patients. This sample also appeared in a second study, on T cells in Graves' hyperthyroidism and ophthalmopathy. That paper states: Orbital computed tomography and thyroid ultrasound, together with serum TRAb and thyroxine and clinical symptoms, were used for diagnoses. Using the HTBI primer set, a first-round RT-PCR was run on the TCR CDR3. From stable hyperthyroidism, ophthalmopathy was set apart by a 13 V-J model.

The input for sequencing was peripheral blood mononuclear cells (PBMCs), taken at new diagnosis, from a patient treated with antithyroid drugs. The sequence came from a young man with Graves disease.

This CDR3 is CASSSQDAYEQYF. In DNA form, the CDR3 reads TGTGCCAGCAGCTCTCAGGACGCCTACGAGCAGTACTTC. The chain employs TRBV7-9 and TRBJ2-7; D uncertain. V lost 4 bases and J 2 bases, leaving 9 bases between the germline ends. Germline V CDR1 and CDR2: SEHNR, FQNEAQ (reference sequence). This CDR3 has 13 amino acids.